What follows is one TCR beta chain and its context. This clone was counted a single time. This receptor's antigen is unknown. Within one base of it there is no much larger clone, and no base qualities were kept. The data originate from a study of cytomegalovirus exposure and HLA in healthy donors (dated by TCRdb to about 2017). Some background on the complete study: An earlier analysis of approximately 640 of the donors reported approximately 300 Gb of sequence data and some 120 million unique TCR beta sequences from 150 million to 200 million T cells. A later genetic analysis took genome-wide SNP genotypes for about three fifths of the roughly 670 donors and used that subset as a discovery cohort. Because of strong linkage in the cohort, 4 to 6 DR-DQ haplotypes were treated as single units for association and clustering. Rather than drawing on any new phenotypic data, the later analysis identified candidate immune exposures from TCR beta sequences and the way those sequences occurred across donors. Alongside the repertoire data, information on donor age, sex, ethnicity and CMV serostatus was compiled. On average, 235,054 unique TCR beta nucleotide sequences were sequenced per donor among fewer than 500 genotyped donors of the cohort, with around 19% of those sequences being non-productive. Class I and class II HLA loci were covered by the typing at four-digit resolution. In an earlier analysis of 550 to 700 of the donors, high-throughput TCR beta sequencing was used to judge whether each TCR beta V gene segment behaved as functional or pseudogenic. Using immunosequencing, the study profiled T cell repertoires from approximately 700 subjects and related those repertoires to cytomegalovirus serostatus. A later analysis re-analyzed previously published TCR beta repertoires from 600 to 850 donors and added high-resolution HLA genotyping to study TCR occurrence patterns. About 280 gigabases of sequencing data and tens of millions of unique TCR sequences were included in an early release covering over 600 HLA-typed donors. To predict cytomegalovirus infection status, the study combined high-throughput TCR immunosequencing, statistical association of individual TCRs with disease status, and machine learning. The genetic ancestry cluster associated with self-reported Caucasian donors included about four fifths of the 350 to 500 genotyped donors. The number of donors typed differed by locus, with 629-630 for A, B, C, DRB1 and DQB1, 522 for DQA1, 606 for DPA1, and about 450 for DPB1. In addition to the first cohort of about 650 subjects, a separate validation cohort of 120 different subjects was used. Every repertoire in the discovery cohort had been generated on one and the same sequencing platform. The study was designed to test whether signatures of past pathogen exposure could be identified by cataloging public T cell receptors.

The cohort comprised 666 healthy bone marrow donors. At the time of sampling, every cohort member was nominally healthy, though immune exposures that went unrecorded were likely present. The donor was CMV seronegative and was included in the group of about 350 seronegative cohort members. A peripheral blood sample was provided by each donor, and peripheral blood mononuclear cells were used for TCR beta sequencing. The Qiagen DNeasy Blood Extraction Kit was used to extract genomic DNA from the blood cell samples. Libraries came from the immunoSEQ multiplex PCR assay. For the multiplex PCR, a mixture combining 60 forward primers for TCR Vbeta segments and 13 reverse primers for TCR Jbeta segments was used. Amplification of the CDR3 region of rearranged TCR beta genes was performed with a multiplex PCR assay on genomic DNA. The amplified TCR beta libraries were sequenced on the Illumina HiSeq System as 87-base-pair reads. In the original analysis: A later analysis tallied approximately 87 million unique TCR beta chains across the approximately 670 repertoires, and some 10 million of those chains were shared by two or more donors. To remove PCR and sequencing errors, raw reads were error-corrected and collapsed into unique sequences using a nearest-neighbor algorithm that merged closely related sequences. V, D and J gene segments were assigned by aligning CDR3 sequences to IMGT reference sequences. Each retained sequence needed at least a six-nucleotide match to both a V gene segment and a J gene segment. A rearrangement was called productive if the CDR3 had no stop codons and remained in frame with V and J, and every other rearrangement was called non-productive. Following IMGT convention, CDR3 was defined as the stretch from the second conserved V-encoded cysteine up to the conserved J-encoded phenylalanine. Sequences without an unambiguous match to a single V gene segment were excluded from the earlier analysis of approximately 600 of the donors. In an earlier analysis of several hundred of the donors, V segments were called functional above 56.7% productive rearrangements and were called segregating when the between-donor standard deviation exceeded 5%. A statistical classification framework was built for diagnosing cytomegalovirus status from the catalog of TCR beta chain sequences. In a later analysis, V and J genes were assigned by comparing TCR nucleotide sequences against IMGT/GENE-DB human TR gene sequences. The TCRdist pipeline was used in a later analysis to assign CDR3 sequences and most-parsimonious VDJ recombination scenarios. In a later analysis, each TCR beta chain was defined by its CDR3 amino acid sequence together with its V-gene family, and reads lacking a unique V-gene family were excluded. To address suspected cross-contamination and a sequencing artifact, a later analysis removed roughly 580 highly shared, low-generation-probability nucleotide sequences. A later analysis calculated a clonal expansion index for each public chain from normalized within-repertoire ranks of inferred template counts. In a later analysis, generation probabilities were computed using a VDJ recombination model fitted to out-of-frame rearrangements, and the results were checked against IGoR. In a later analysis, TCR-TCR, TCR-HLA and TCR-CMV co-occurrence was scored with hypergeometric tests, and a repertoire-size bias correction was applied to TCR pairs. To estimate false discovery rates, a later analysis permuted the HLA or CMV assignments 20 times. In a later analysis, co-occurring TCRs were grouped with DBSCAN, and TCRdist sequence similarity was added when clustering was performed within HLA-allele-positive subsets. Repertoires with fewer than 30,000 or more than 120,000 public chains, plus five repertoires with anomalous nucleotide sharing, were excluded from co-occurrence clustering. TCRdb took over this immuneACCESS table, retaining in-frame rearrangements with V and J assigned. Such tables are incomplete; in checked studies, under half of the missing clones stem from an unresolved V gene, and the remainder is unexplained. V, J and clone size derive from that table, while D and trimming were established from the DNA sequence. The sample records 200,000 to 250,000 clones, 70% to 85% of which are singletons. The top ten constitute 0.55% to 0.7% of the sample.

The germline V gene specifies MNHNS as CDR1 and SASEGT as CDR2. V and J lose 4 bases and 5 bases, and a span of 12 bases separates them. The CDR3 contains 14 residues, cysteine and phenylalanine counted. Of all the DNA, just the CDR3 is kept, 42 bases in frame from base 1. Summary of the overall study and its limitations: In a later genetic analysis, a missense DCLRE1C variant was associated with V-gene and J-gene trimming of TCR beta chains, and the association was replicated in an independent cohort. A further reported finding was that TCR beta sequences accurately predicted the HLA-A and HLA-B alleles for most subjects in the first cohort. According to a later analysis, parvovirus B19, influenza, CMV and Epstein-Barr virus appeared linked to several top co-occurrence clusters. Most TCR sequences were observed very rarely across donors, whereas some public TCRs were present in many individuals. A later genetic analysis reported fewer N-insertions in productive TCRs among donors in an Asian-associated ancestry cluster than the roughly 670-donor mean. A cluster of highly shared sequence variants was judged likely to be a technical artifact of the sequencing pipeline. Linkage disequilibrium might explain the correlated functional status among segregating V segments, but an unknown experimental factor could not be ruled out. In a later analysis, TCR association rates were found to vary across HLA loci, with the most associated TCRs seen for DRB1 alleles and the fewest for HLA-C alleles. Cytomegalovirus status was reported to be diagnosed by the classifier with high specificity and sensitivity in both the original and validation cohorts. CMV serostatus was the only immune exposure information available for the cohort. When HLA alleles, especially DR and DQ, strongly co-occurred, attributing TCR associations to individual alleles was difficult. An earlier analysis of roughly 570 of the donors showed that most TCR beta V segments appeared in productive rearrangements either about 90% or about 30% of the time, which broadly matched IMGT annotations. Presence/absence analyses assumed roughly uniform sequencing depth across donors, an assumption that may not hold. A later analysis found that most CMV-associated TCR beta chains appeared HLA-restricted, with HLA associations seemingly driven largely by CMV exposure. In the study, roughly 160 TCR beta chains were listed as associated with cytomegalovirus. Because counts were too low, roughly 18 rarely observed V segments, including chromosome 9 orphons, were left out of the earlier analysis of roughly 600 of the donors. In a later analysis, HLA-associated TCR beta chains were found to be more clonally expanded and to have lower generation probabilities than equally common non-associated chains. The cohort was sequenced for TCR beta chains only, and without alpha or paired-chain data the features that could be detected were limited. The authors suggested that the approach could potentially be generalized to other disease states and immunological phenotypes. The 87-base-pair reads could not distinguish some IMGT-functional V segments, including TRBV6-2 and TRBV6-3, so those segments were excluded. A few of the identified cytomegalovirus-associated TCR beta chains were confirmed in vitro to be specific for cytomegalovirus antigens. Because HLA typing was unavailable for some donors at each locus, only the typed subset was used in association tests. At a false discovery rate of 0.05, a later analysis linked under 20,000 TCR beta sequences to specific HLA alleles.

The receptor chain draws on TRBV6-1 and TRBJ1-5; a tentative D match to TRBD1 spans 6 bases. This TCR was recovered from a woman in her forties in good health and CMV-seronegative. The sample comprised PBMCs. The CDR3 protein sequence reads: CASSGWGGDQPQHF. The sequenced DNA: TGTGCCAGCAGTGGCTGGGGGGGCGATCAGCCCCAGCATTTT.